Below, one T cell receptor beta chain is given with its context. Its antigen is not identified. The CDR3 extends over 14 amino acids. V gave up 0 bases and J gave up 4 bases, with 11 bases separating them. From germline, CDR1 is SGHRS and CDR2 YFSETQ. This entry comes from a study of cytomegalovirus exposure and HLA in healthy donors. About the research overall: A prior analysis found 117 million unique TCR beta sequences from around 190 million T cells. Whole-study results and caveats: The HLA-A and HLA-B alleles of most subjects were reportedly predicted accurately from TCR beta sequences. There were several of the most significant clusters that appeared linked to common viral pathogens in a later analysis.

This cohort consisted of healthy bone marrow donors. PCR amplification relied on 60 Vbeta primers (plus 13 Jbeta primers). The table came from immunoSEQ multiplex PCR; TCRdb's copy has only in-frame clones and leaves some out. Of around 140,000 clones listed, almost 85% were seen once; the top ten hold roughly 10%. The chain joins TRBV5-1 to TRBJ2-7; tentatively, D is TRBD1 (6 bases). This clonotype was sampled from a woman aged 55-70 years in good health and CMV-seropositive. The sequencing input was PBMCs. The chain's CDR3 is CASSLEQGLYEQYF. The CDR3 DNA reads as TGCGCCAGCAGCTTGGAACAGGGCCTATACGAGCAGTACTTC.